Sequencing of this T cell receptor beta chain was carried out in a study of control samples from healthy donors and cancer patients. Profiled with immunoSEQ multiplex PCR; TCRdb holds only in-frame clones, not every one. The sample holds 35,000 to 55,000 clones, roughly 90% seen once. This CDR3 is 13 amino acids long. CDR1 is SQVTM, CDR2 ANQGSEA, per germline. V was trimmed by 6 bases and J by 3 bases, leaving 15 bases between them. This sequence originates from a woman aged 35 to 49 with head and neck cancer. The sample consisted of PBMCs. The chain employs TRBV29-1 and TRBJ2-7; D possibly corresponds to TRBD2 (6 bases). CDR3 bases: TGCAGCGTGAGGACAAGGGGACTCTACGAGCAGTACTTC. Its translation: CSVRTRGLYEQYF.